This T cell receptor (beta chain) was retrieved from a study of blood T cell repertoires in COVID-19. About the study: The samples span acute and convalescent COVID-19 from the United States, Italy and Spain. PBMCs, B-cell-depleted T cells, or T cells provided the cDNA or gDNA that made up the material.

This clone showed up just once. Original handling: For nucleated cells, counts were estimated from reference gene primer amplification. TCRdb's table, derived via immunoSEQ multiplex PCR, lists solely in-frame clones and lacks some. V and J calls and clone size come straight from that table; D and trimming were deduced from the DNA. The data show 200,000 to 300,000 clones, approximately 90% seen once. Recovery among Cohort 3 donors was established by two negative PCRs, clearance, or symptom resolution. V shed 10 bases, J shed 3 bases, and the junction held 8 bases outside the gene matches. Germline CDR1 and CDR2: MNHEY and SVGAGI. The CDR3 extends over 15 amino acids.

The sequence came from a man aged 35-49 years who had recovered from COVID-19. The genes are TRBV6-5 and TRBJ1-6, with TRBD1 identical over 8 bases. Sequencing was performed on PBMCs or T cells enriched from blood (not recorded which). CDR3 in DNA: TGTGCCACGGGCAGGGGGCAGATCTATAATTCACCCCTCCACTTT. Translation gives CATGRGQIYNSPLHF.